The source of this TCR beta chain is a study of cytomegalovirus exposure and HLA in healthy donors. PCR involved 60 Vbeta and 13 Jbeta primers. TCRdb's table, derived via immunoSEQ multiplex PCR, lists solely in-frame clones and lacks some. The table lists about 250,000 clones, approximately 70% of them singletons. Sequenced input: PBMCs. This receptor was taken from a female donor in good health and CMV-seronegative.

CDR3 in amino acids: CASTPSGQGNTIYF. CDR3 sequence (DNA): TGTGCCAGCACACCCAGCGGACAGGGAAACACCATATATTTT. The gene calls are TRBV28 and TRBJ1-3, with a tentative D call TRBD1 (6 bases). Germline V gene lookup returns CDR1 MDHEN and CDR2 SYDVKM. The CDR3 loop spans 14 amino acids. V gave up 7 bases and J gave up 4 bases, with 14 bases separating them.